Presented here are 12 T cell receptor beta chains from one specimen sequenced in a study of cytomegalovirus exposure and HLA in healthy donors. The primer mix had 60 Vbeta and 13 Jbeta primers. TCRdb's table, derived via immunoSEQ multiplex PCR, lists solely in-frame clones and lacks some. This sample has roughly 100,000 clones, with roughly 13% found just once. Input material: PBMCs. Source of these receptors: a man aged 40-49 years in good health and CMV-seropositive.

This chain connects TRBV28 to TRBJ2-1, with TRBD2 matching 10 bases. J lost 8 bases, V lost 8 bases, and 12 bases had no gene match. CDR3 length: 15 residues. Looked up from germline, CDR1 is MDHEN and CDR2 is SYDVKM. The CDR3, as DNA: TGTGCCAGCCGGCCTAGCGGGAGTATTTCCCATGAGCAGTTCTTC. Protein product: CASRPSGSISHEQFF.

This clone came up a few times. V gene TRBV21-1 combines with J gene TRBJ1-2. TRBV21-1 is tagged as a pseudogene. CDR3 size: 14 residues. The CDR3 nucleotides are TGTGCCAGCAGCAACGGGGACTCCTACTATGGCTACACCTTC. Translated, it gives CASSNGDSYYGYTF.

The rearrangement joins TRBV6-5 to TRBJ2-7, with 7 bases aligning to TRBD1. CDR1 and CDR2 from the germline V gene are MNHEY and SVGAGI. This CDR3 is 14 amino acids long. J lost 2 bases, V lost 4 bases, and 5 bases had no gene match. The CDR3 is CASSSSTGTYEQYF. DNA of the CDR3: TGTGCCAGCAGTTCCTCGACAGGGACCTACGAGCAGTACTTC.

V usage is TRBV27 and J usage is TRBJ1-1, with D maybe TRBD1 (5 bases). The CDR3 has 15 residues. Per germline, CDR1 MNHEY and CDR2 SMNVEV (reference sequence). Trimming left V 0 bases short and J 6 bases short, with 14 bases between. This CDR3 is CASSLSATGWAEAFF. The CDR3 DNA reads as TGTGCCAGCAGTTTATCGGCCACAGGTTGGGCTGAAGCTTTCTTT.

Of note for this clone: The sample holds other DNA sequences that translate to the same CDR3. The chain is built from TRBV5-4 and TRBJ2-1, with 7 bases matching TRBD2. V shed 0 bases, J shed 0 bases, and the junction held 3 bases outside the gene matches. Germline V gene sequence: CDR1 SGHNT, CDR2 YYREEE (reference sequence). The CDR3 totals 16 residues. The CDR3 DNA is TGTGCCAGCAGCTTGGGTGGCGGGAGCTCCTACAATGAGCAGTTCTTC. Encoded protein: CASSLGGGSSYNEQFF.

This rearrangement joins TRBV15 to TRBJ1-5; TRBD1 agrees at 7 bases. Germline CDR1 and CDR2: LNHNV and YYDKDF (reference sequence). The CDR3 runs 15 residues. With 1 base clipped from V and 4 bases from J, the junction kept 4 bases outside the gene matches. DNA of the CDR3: TGTGCCACCAGCAGAGGAGGGGGCCGGAATCAGCCCCAGCATTTT. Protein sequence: CATSRGGGRNQPQHF.

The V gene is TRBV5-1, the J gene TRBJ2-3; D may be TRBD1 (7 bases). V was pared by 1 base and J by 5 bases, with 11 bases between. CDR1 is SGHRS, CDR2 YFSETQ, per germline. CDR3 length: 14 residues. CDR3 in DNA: TGCGCCAGCAGCTTGCAGGGGGGCGGAGATACGCAGTATTTT. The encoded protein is CASSLQGGGDTQYF.

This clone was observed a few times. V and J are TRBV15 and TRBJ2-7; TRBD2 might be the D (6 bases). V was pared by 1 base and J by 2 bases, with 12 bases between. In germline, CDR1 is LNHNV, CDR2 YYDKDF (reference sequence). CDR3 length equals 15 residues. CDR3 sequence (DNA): TGTGCCACCAGCAGAGGTGCGGGGTTAGCCTACGAGCAGTACTTC. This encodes CATSRGAGLAYEQYF.

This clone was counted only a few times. CDR3 amino acids: CASSLGRVGGYTF. The CDR3 coding sequence is TGTGCCAGCAGCCTGGGCAGGGTAGGAGGCTACACCTTC. The chain couples TRBV27 to TRBJ1-2, with D tentatively TRBD1 (5 bases). The CDR3 is made up of 13 amino acids. CDR1 is MNHEY, CDR2 SMNVEV, per germline (reference sequence). V was shortened by 6 bases and J by 8 bases, with 16 bases between the two germline ends.

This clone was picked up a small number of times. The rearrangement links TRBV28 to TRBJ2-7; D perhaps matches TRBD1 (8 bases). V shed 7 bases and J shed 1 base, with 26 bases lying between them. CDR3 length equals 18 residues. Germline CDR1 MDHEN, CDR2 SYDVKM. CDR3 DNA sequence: TGTGCCAGCAACCCGTGGACAGGGCCCGGGAGGTCGTCCTACGAGCAGTACTTC. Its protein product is CASNPWTGPGRSSYEQYF.

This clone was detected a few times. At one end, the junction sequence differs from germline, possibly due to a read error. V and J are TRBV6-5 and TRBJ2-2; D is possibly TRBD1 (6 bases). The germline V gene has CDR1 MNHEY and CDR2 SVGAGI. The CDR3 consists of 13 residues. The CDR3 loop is CASGVLLSGELFF. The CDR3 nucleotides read TGTGCCAGCGGGGTACTTCTTTCAGGGGAGCTGTTTTTC.

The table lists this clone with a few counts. The CDR3 bases are TGTGCCTGGAGTGCGGTTCTGGGAGCCCCCGGGGAGCTGTTTTTT. It encodes CAWSAVLGAPGELFF. The chain combines TRBV30 with TRBJ2-2, with D possibly TRBD2 on 5 matching bases. Trimming took off 1 base at V and 6 bases at J, with 15 bases between the two ends. This CDR3 has 15 residues. The V gene's germline CDR1 is GTSNPN and CDR2 SVGIG (reference sequence).